These 22 T cell receptor beta chains originate from one sample sequenced in a study of cytomegalovirus exposure and HLA in healthy donors. PCR employed 60 Vbeta and 13 Jbeta primers. TCRdb's copy holds only in-frame clones and misses some; the assay was immunoSEQ multiplex PCR. The sample carries about 98,000 clones, roughly 81% recorded once. Specimen: PBMCs. The source of these receptors is a man aged 35-49 years in good health and CMV-seronegative.

The chain recombines TRBV21-1 with TRBJ2-5; the table's D call, TRBD2, has no DNA check behind it. TRBV21-1 is deemed a pseudogene. The CDR3 consists of 13 residues. This CDR3 is CASSKVGGETQYF. CDR3 nucleotides: TGTGCCAGCAGCAAAGTTGGGGGGGAGACCCAGTACTTC.

The V gene is TRBV2, the J gene TRBJ1-2, with unresolved D. Germline values: CDR1 SNHLY, CDR2 FYNNEI. The CDR3 runs 14 residues. V was trimmed by 6 bases and J by 2 bases, leaving 13 bases between them. CDR3 amino acids: CASSHSIRNYGYTF. The CDR3 nucleotides are TGTGCCAGCAGCCACAGCATTAGAAACTATGGCTACACCTTC.

The chain has TRBV27 and TRBJ2-2; no firm D call. Deletions cut 7 bases from V and 5 bases from J, with 11 bases between. The CDR3 is made up of 13 amino acids. The V gene's germline CDR1 is MNHEY and CDR2 SMNVEV (reference sequence). CDR3 sequence: CASTTEPTGELFF. As DNA, the CDR3 is TGTGCCAGCACCACAGAACCTACCGGGGAGCTGTTTTTT.

V usage is TRBV2 and J usage is TRBJ2-2, with D possibly being TRBD2 (7 bases). The CDR3 sequence is 15 residues long. CDR1 is SNHLY and CDR2 is FYNNEI in the germline V gene. V was cut by 6 bases and J by 4 bases, with 15 bases left in between. The CDR3 DNA reads TGTGCCAGCAGGGGTCCCGGGGGGCCCACCGGGGAGCTGTTTTTT. Translating gives CASRGPGGPTGELFF. Supplemented by reference TRBV2 and TRBJ2-2, the full variable domain reads EPEVTQTPSHQVTQMGQEVILRCVPISNHLYFYWYRQILGQKVEFLVSFYNNEISEKSEIFDDQFSVERPDGSNFTLKIRSTKLEDSAMYFCASRGPGGPTGELFFGEGSRLTVL.

The rearrangement joins TRBV29-1 to TRBJ1-2, with D hard to call. The CDR3 runs to 9 residues. V was pared by 6 bases and J by 8 bases, with 7 bases between. Germline CDR1 SQVTM, CDR2 ANQGSEA. The CDR3 reads CSVMEGYTF. The CDR3 bases are TGCAGCGTCATGGAGGGCTACACCTTC.

This chain links TRBV5-6 with TRBJ1-1; D is uncertain. The CDR3 has 14 amino acids. CDR1 SGHDT and CDR2 YYEEEE come from the germline V gene. The V end was cut by 3 bases, the J end by 2 bases, with 11 bases between. The CDR3 reads CASSSGLYNTEAFF. The CDR3 coding sequence is TGTGCCAGCAGCTCCGGTCTATATAACACTGAAGCTTTCTTT.

The CDR3 DNA reads TGTGCCAGTAGTATGGAGGCAGCTTACACCGGGGAGCTGTTTTTT. It encodes CASSMEAAYTGELFF. This sequence joins TRBV19 and TRBJ2-2; perhaps TRBD2 as D (5 bases). This CDR3 comprises 15 residues. The germline CDR1 and CDR2 sequences are LNHDA and SQIVND (reference sequence). The V and J ends lost 3 bases and 3 bases respectively, with 11 bases between them. Drawing the rest from reference TRBV19 and TRBJ2-2, the complete variable domain is DGGITQSPKYLFRKEGQNVTLSCEQNLNHDAMYWYRQDPGQGLRLIYYSQIVNDFQKGDIAEGYSVSREKKESFPLTVTSAQKNPTAFYLCASSMEAAYTGELFFGEGSRLTVL.

The V and J genes are TRBV28 and TRBJ1-1, with a possible D match to TRBD1 (6 bases). CDR3 length: 16 residues. Germline V gene lookup returns CDR1 MDHEN and CDR2 SYDVKM. Between the trimmed V and J ends, which lost 6 bases and 0 bases, there was a span of 17 bases. The CDR3 loop reads CASRAREDSLNTEAFF. The CDR3 DNA follows: TGTGCCAGCAGGGCACGCGAGGACAGCTTGAACACTGAAGCTTTCTTT. Based on the CDR3 plus reference TRBV28 and TRBJ1-1, the full variable domain is DVKVTQSSRYLVKRTGEKVFLECVQDMDHENMFWYRQDPGLGLRLIYFSYDVKMKEKGDIPEGYSVSREKKERFSLILESASTNQTSMYLCASRAREDSLNTEAFFGQGTRLTVV.

The chain couples TRBV29-1 to TRBJ2-7; the D is unclear. The CDR3 consists of 13 residues. Germline CDR1 and CDR2: SQVTM and ANQGSEA. V was cut by 5 bases and J by 2 bases, with 13 bases left in between. The CDR3 region has the DNA TGCAGCGTTAAGAGCATTCCTCCCTACGAGCAGTACTTC. Residues: CSVKSIPPYEQYF.

This clone was observed a single time. V usage is TRBV4-1 and J usage is TRBJ1-4; D might be TRBD1 (5 bases). V was clipped by 3 bases and J by 8 bases, with 19 bases between them. The CDR3 totals 16 residues. Germline V CDR1 and CDR2: MGHRA, YSYEKL. Here the CDR3 reads CASSQLGGRGGEKLFF. CDR3 nucleotides: TGCGCCAGCAGCCAGCTCGGAGGGAGGGGTGGGGAAAAACTGTTTTTT.

This chain links TRBV5-8 with TRBJ2-7, with D possibly TRBD2 on 5 matching bases. There are 16 residues in the CDR3. Trimming stripped 2 bases from V and 3 bases from J, with 18 bases between. Per the germline V gene, CDR1 is SGHTS and CDR2 is YDEGEE. The CDR3 DNA reads as TGTGCCAGCAGCTTTTTAGCAGGTAGCGTGATCTACGAGCAGTACTTC. This translates into CASSFLAGSVIYEQYF.

This clone has more than one count but fewer than ten. The chain uses TRBV4-2 and TRBJ2-7, with a weak D call TRBD2 (5 bases). Germline V gives CDR1 LGHNA, CDR2 YNFKEQ. The CDR3 loop spans 16 amino acids. V was cut by 1 base and J by 4 bases, with 17 bases left in between. CDR3 coding DNA: TGTGCCAGCAGCCAAGGCGGCCAGAGAGGGAATTACGAGCAGTACTTC. It is translated as CASSQGGQRGNYEQYF.

The chain couples TRBV28 to TRBJ1-2; no clear D. The CDR3 is 13 amino acids. Germline V CDR1 and CDR2: MDHEN, SYDVKM. The ends were cut back, 6 bases at V and 4 bases at J, with 12 bases in the middle. CDR3: CASRISGLYGYTF. The CDR3, as DNA: TGTGCCAGCAGAATAAGCGGCCTCTATGGCTACACCTTC.

The J gene is TRBJ2-5, the V gene TRBV5-1; 9 bases fit TRBD2. This CDR3 has 16 residues. Germline CDR1 is SGHRS and CDR2 is YFSETQ. With 0 bases clipped from V and 5 bases from J, the junction kept 8 bases outside the gene matches. The CDR3 loop is CASSLEGLAGSETQYF. The CDR3 nucleotides are TGCGCCAGCAGCTTGGAGGGGCTAGCGGGGTCCGAGACCCAGTACTTC.

This sequence joins TRBV6-1 and TRBJ1-1, with 8 bases lining up with TRBD1. CDR1 is MNHNS, CDR2 SASEGT, per germline. The V and J ends lost 6 bases and 1 base, in that order; junction bases with no gene match: 4. The CDR3 covers 14 residues. The CDR3 loop reads CASRGQAGNTEAFF. CDR3 nucleotide sequence: TGTGCCAGCAGGGGACAGGCCGGGAACACTGAAGCTTTCTTT.

The rearrangement links TRBV2 to TRBJ2-7; a weak D match, TRBD2 (6 bases). CDR1 is SNHLY and CDR2 is FYNNEI in the germline V gene. The CDR3 runs to 15 residues. V was shortened by 1 base and J by 3 bases, with 13 bases between the two germline ends. This CDR3 reads CASSEEKGTYYEQYF. CDR3 bases: TGTGCCAGCAGTGAAGAAAAGGGGACTTACTACGAGCAGTACTTC.

The genes are TRBV4-1 and TRBJ2-5; D gene uncertain. This CDR3 has 14 residues. Trimming stripped 5 bases from V and 5 bases from J, with 15 bases between. Germline V lookup: CDR1 MGHRA, CDR2 YSYEKL. CDR3 in amino acids: CASSLRQGLETQYF. CDR3 coding DNA: TGCGCCAGCAGCTTGCGACAAGGTTTGGAGACCCAGTACTTC.

This clone was counted only a few times. This chain uses TRBV5-1 with TRBJ1-2, with D perhaps TRBD1 (6 bases). The CDR3 length is 17 residues. Trimming shortened V by 4 bases and J by 2 bases, and 21 bases separated the two germline ends. The germline gives CDR1 SGHRS, CDR2 YFSETQ. The CDR3 DNA reads TGCGCCAGCAGCCCCTACCCCGGGGAGGGGGGGAACTATGGCTACACCTTC. It specifies CASSPYPGEGGNYGYTF.

V gene TRBV28 combines with J gene TRBJ2-1; TRBD2 agrees at 10 bases. V shed 5 bases and J 8 bases; nucleotides not matched to a gene: 9. The CDR3 contains 15 residues. The germline V gene has CDR1 MDHEN and CDR2 SYDVKM. For the CDR3, the DNA is TGTGCCAGCAGTCTAACGGCTAGCGGGGGTTATGAGCAGTTCTTC. It encodes CASSLTASGGYEQFF.

This clone has a single count. An end of the junction does not agree with germline; a read error may underlie this. The chain is built from TRBV5-5 and TRBJ2-7; D might be TRBD1 (5 bases). The CDR3 has 13 amino acids. Per germline, CDR1 SGHKS and CDR2 YYEKEE (reference sequence). The CDR3 nucleotides are TGTGCCAGCAGCCCCCGGACACACTACGGGCAGTACTTC. It translates to CASSPRTHYGQYF.

The chain uses TRBV6-4 and TRBJ2-2, with TRBD1 matching over 7 bases. The CDR3 is 14 amino acids. CDR1 is MRHNA and CDR2 is SNTAGT in the germline V gene. The junction had 7 bases not matched to a gene; V was cut back by 8 bases and J by 4 bases. The CDR3 nucleotides are TGTGCCAGCGCACAGGGGCCGATCACCGGGGAGCTGTTTTTT. It is translated as CASAQGPITGELFF.

This chain connects TRBV6-5 to TRBJ1-1, with a possible D match to TRBD1 (6 bases). The CDR3 has 15 residues. The germline V and J ends were trimmed by 6 bases and 0 bases, with 14 bases remaining between them. Looked up from germline, CDR1 is MNHEY and CDR2 is SVGAGI. In DNA form, the CDR3 reads TGTGCCAGCAGCAAAGCGACAGGATTGAACACTGAAGCTTTCTTT. This translates into CASSKATGLNTEAFF.